The entry that follows covers one T cell receptor (beta chain) sequence. This entry comes from a study of blood T cell repertoires in COVID-19. Looking at the study overall: The United States, Italy and Spain were the sources of the acute and convalescent COVID-19 samples.

TCRdb's table, derived via immunoSEQ multiplex PCR, lists solely in-frame clones and lacks some. Of 500,000 to 600,000 clones listed, roughly 89% are singletons. Germline CDR1 reads GTSNPN; CDR2 reads SVGIG (reference sequence). The CDR3 is 15 amino acids. Trimming cost V 0 bases and J 3 bases, with 15 bases left between them. The TCR originated in a woman aged 45-59 years with COVID-19, enrolled during active disease. The chain joins TRBV30 to TRBJ2-7; D may be TRBD2 (5 bases). The source material was peripheral blood. CDR3 sequence reads: CAWSVPGWGVYEQYF. The CDR3 DNA follows: TGTGCCTGGAGTGTACCTGGGTGGGGAGTCTACGAGCAGTACTTC.